The rows below give T cell receptor beta chains drawn from one sample of a study of human T cells and chemical hapten exposure. TCRdb reanalysed the RACE reads using MiXCR and keeps one entry per CDR3 protein. This sample has tens of thousands of distinct CDR3 sequences; around 9.5% occur once, and the top ten carry over 20%. The starting material was whole blood, obtained in connection with sensitization to the hapten diphenylcyclopropenone (DPC). The receptors stem from a middle-aged man with alopecia areata. Some clones in this sample may be carry-over from other donors' samples. The CDR3 runs from the conserved cysteine through the conserved F or W. The order of the fields is CDR3 protein, CDR3 DNA, D gene, clone size, V gene, J gene. The D gene is left open where the match is weak. Only part of the rows carry a size: once, few, many, or a class if the clone is expanded.

CASSFRQGGEQYF	TGTGCCAGCAGCTTCCGACAGGGGGGCGAGCAGTACTTC	TRBD1	NA	TRBV5-4	TRBJ2-7
CASSIRSLAGGEQFF	TGTGCCAGTAGTATTAGATCCCTAGCGGGAGGGGAGCAGTTCTTC	TRBD2	many	TRBV19	TRBJ2-1
CASSQGSKMEQFF	TGCGCCAGCAGCCAAGGATCCAAGATGGAGCAGTTCTTC	NA	NA	TRBV4-1	TRBJ2-1
CASSYVLAGGPSTDTQYF	TGTGCCAGCAGTTACGTTCTAGCGGGGGGACCTAGCACAGATACGCAGTATTTT	TRBD2	medium-sized	TRBV6-5	TRBJ2-3
CSVDSTMNTEAFF	TGCAGCGTCGACAGTACAATGAACACTGAAGCTTTCTTT	NA	many	TRBV29-1	TRBJ1-1
CASSGAYSNQPQHF	TGTGCCAGCAGTGGGGCCTATAGCAATCAGCCCCAGCATTTT	NA	many	TRBV6-1	TRBJ1-5
CASSLRGLGEQYF	TGTGCCAGCAGCCTCCGTGGACTTGGCGAGCAGTACTTC	NA	few	TRBV3-1	TRBJ2-7
CASSLHSTGANVLTF	TGTGCCAGCAGCTTGCATTCTACTGGGGCCAACGTCCTGACTTTC	NA	once	TRBV5-4	TRBJ2-6
CASSLVDRNTEAFF	TGCGCCAGCAGCTTGGTGGACAGAAACACTGAAGCTTTCTTT	NA	many	TRBV5-1	TRBJ1-1
CASSLTSGTLQETQYF	TGTGCCAGCAGCTTGACTAGCGGGACACTACAAGAGACCCAGTACTTC	TRBD2	few	TRBV7-2	TRBJ2-5
CASSQWRAASSYNEQFF	TGTGCCAGCAGTCAATGGAGGGCAGCCAGCTCCTACAATGAGCAGTTCTTC	NA	many	TRBV28	TRBJ2-1
CASSLGHWSGELFF	TGTGCCAGCAGCTTGGGACATTGGTCCGGGGAGCTGTTTTTT	NA	few	TRBV6-2/TRBV6-3	TRBJ2-2
CAWLDSGNTIYF	TGTGCCTGGTTAGACTCTGGAAACACCATATATTTT	NA	NA	TRBV30	TRBJ1-3
CASRRLSHSEDNEQFF	TGTGCCAGCAGACGCCTCTCTCACAGCGAAGACAATGAGCAGTTCTTC	NA	NA	TRBV28	TRBJ2-1
CASSPPRSGTAGETQYF	TGTGCCAGCAGCCCCCCTCGGTCCGGGACAGCGGGAGAGACCCAGTACTTC	NA	few	TRBV7-2	TRBJ2-5
CASSAWTVKGTEAFF	TGTGCCAGCAGCGCCTGGACAGTTAAGGGCACTGAAGCTTTCTTT	NA	NA	TRBV5-5	TRBJ1-1
CASSGLAGDTGELFF	TGTGCCAGCAGTGGACTAGCGGGAGACACCGGGGAGCTGTTTTTT	TRBD2	few	TRBV11-1	TRBJ2-2
CASSHPGDSPGEQYF	TGCGCCAGCAGCCACCCCGGGGACTCCCCGGGCGAGCAGTACTTC	NA	NA	TRBV4-1	TRBJ2-7
CASSPGTGLNQPQHF	TGTGCCAGCAGCCCCGGGACGGGACTTAATCAGCCCCAGCATTTT	NA	NA	TRBV6-1	TRBJ1-5
CASSNLGGGSSYEQYF	TGTGCCAGCAGTAACCTGGGGGGAGGAAGCTCCTACGAGCAGTACTTC	NA	NA	TRBV6-5	TRBJ2-7
CASSDGAGGLSGANVLTF	TGTGCCAGCAGTGACGGGGCAGGGGGCCTCTCTGGGGCCAACGTCCTGACTTTC	TRBD1	NA	TRBV6-4	TRBJ2-6
CASSFGTPSNQPQHF	TGCGCCAGCAGCTTCGGGACTCCCTCCAATCAGCCCCAGCATTTT	NA	few	TRBV5-1	TRBJ1-5
CASSLGTAGVPYEQYF	TGCGCCAGCAGCTTGGGGACAGCGGGAGTTCCCTACGAGCAGTACTTC	TRBD2	NA	TRBV5-1	TRBJ2-7
CASSWRQGVKEKLFF	TGTGCCAGCAGTTGGAGACAGGGGGTGAAGGAAAAACTGTTTTTT	TRBD1	NA	TRBV6-5	TRBJ1-4
CSVSRDRGMGYTF	TGCAGCGTTAGCCGGGACAGGGGGATGGGCTACACCTTC	TRBD1	many	TRBV29-1	TRBJ1-2
CASSSHTEAFF	TGTGCCAGCAGCTCCCATACTGAAGCTTTCTTT	NA	few	TRBV6-2/TRBV6-3	TRBJ1-1